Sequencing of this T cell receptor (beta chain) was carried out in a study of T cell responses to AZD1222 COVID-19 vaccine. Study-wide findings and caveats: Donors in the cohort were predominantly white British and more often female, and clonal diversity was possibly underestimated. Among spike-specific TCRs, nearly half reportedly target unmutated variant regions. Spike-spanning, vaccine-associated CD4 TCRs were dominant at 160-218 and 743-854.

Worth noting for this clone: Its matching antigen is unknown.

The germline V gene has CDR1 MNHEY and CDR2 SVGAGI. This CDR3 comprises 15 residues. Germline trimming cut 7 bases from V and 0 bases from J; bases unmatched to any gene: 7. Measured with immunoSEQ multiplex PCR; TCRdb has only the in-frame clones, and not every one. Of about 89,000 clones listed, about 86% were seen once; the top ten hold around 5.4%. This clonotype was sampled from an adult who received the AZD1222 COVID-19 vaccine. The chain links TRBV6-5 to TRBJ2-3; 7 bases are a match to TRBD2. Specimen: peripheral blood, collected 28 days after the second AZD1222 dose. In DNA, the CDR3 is TGTGCCAGCAAACGACTAGCCGGTAGCACAGATACGCAGTATTTT. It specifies CASKRLAGSTDTQYF.